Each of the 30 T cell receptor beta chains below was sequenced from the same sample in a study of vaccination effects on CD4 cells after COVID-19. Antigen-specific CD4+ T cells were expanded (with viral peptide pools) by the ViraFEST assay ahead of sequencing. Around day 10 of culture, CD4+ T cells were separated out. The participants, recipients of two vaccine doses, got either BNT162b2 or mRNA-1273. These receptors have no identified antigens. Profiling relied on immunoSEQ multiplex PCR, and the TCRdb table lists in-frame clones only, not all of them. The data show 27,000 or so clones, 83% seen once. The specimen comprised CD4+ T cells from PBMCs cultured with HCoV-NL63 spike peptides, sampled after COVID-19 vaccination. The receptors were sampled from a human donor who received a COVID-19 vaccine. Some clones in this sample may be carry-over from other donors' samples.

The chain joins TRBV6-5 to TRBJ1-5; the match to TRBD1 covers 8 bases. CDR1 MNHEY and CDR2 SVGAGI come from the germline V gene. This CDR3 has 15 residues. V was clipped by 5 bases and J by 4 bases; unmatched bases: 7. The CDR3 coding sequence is TGTGCCAGCAGTCCTGACAGGGGTGGAAATCAGCCCCAGCATTTT. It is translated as CASSPDRGGNQPQHF.

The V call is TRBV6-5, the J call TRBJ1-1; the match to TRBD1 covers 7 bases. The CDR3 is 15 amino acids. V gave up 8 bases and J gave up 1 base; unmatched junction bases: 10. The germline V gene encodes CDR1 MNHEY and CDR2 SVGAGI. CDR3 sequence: CASRFNRDRNTEAFF. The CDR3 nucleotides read TGTGCCAGCCGATTCAACCGGGACAGGAACACTGAAGCTTTCTTT.

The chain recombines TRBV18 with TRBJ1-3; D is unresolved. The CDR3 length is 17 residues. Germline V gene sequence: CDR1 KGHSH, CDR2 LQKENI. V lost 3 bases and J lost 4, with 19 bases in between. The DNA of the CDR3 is TGTGCCAGCTCACCGGTGATTCTGACTAACTCGGGAAACACCATATATTTT. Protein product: CASSPVILTNSGNTIYF.

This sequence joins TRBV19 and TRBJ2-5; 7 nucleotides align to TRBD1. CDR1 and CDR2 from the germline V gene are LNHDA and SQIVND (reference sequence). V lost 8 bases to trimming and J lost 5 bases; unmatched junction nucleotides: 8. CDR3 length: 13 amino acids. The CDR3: CASSDRARETQYF. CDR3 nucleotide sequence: TGTGCCAGTTCAGACAGGGCCCGGGAGACCCAGTACTTC.

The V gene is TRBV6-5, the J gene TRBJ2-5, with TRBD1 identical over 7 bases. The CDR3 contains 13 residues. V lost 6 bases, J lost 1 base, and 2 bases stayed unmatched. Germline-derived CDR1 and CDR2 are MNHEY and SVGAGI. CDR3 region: CASRRTGQETQYF. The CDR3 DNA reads TGTGCCAGCAGGAGGACAGGCCAAGAGACCCAGTACTTC.

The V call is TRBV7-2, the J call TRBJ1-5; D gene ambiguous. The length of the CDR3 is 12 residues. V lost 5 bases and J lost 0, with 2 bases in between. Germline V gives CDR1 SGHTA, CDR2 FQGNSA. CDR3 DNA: TGTGCCAGCAGCGTTAGCAATCAGCCCCAGCATTTT. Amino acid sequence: CASSVSNQPQHF.

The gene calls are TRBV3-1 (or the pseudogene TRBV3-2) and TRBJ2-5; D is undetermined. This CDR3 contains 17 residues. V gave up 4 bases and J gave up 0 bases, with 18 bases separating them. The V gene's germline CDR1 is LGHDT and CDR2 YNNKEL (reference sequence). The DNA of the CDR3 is TGTGCCAGCAGCCTCCGTGGGGTATCCATGTACCAAGAGACCCAGTACTTC. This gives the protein CASSLRGVSMYQETQYF.

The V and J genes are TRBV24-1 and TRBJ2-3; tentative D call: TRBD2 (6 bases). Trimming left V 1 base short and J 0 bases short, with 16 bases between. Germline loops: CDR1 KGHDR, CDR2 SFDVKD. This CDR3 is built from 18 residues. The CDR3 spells CATSDFLRTGVSTDTQYF. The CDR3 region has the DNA TGTGCCACCAGTGATTTCCTTCGAACGGGGGTGAGCACAGATACGCAGTATTTT.

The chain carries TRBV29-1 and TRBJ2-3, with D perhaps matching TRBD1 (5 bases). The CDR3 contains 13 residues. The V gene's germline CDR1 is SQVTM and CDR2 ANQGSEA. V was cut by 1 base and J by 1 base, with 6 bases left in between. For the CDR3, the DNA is TGCAGCGTTGAAGTGGGGCGCACAGATACGCAGTATTTT. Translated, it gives CSVEVGRTDTQYF.

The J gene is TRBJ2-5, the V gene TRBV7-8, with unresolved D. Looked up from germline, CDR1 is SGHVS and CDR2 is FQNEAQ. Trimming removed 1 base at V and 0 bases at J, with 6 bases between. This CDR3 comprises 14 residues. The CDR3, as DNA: TGTGCCAGCAGCTTAGGGCGGTACCAAGAGACCCAGTACTTC. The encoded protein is CASSLGRYQETQYF.

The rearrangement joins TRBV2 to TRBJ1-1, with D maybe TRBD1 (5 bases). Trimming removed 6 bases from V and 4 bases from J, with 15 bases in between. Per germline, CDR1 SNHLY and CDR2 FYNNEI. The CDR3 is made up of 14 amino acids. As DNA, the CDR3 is TGTGCCAGCAGCCTGCTCCAGGACATCACTGAAGCTTTCTTT. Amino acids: CASSLLQDITEAFF.

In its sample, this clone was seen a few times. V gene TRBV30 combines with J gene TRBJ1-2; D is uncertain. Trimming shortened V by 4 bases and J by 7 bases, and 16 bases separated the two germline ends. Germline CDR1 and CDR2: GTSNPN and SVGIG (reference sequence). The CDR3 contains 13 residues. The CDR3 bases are TGTGCCTGGAAGCTGGAAAGGTCGGGTGGCTACACCTTC. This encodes CAWKLERSGGYTF.

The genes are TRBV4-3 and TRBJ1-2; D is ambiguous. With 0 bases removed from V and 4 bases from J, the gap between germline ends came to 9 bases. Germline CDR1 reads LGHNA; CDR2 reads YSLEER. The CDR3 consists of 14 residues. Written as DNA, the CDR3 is TGCGCCAGCAGCCAAGATGCCAAGGGCTATGGCTACACCTTC. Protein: CASSQDAKGYGYTF.

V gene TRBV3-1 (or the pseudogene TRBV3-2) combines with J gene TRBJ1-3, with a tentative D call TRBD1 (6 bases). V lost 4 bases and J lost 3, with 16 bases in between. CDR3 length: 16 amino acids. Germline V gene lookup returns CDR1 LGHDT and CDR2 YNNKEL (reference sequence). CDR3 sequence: CASSPRGAGVGNTIYF. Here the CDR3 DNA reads TGTGCCAGCAGCCCAAGGGGGGCAGGGGTTGGAAACACCATATATTTT.

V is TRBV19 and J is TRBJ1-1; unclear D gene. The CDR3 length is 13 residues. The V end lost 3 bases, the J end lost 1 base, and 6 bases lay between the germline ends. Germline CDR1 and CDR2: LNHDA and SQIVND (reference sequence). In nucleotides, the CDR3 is TGTGCCAGTAGTATCAATGGGAACACTGAAGCTTTCTTT. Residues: CASSINGNTEAFF.

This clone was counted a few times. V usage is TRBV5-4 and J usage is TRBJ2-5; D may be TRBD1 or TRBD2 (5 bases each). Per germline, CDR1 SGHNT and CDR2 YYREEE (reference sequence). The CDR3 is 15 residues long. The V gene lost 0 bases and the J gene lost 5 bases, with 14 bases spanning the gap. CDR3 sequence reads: CASSLVGTQRETQYF. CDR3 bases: TGTGCCAGCAGCTTGGTGGGGACGCAACGGGAGACCCAGTACTTC.

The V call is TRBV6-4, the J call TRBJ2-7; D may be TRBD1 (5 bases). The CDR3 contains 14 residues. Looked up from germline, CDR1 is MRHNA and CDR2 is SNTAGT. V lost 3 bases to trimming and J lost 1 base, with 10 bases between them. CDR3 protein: CASSEGDRSYEQYV. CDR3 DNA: TGTGCCAGCAGTGAAGGGGATAGATCCTACGAGCAGTACGTC.

The DNA of the CDR3 is TGTGCCAGCAGCCAAGGTGCCTGGACAGGCGCCTACGAGCAGTACGTC. Translation: CASSQGAWTGAYEQYV. The chain carries TRBV3-1 (or the pseudogene TRBV3-2) and TRBJ2-7, with TRBD1 matching over 7 bases. Germline V gene lookup returns CDR1 LGHDT and CDR2 YNNKEL (reference sequence). V lost 1 base, J lost 2 bases, and 8 bases stayed unmatched. CDR3 size: 16 residues.

DNA of the CDR3: TGTGCCAGCTCACTAGGGACAGGGAATGGGCAGTACGTC. Translated, it gives CASSLGTGNGQYV. The chain recombines TRBV18 with TRBJ2-7; 9 bases agree with TRBD1. The germline gives CDR1 KGHSH, CDR2 LQKENI. V was pared by 4 bases and J by 9 bases, with 7 bases of the junction left unmatched. The CDR3 is 13 amino acids.

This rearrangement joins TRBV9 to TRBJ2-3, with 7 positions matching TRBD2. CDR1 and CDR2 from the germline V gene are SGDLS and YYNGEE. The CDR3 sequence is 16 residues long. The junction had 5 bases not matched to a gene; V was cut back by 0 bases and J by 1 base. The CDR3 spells CASSVGSGVRTDTQYF. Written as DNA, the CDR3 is TGTGCCAGCAGCGTAGGGAGCGGGGTACGCACAGATACGCAGTATTTT.

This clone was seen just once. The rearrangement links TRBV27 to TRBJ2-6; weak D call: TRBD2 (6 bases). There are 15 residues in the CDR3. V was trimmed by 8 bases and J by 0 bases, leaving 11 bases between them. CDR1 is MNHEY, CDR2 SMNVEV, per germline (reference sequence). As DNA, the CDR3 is TGTGCCAGCGGGAAGACTAGCTCTGGGGCCAACGTCCTGACTTTC. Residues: CASGKTSSGANVLTF.

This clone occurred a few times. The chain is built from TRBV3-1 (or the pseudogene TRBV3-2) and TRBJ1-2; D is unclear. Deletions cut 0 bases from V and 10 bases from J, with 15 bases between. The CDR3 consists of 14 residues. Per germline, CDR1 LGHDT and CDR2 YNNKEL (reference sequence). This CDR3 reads CASSQDFSVPDYTF. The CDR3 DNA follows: TGTGCCAGCAGCCAAGATTTTTCGGTACCCGACTACACCTTC.

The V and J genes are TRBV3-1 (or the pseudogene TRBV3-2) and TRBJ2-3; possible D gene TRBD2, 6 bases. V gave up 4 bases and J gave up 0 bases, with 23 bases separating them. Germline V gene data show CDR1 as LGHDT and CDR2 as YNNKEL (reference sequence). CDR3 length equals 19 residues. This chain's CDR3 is CASSRGWVRGFSSTDTQYF. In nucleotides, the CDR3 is TGTGCCAGCAGCCGCGGGTGGGTACGGGGGTTCTCTAGCACAGATACGCAGTATTTT.

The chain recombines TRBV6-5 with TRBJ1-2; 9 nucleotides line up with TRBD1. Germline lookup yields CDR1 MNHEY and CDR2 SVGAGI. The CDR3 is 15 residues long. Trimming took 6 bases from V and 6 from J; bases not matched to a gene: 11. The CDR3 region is CASRRTGTGSDGYTF. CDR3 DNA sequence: TGTGCCAGCAGGCGAACCGGGACAGGGAGCGATGGCTACACCTTC.

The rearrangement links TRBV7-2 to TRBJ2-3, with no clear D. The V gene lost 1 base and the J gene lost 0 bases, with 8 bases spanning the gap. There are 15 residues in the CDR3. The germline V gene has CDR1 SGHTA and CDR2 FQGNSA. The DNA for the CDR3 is TGTGCCAGCAGCTTAGGATTCCGGAGCACAGATACGCAGTATTTT. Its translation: CASSLGFRSTDTQYF.

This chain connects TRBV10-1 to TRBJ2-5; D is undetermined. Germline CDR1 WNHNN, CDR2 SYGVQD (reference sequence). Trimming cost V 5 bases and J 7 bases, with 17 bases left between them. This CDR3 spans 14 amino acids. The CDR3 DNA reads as TGCGCCAGCAGTCAATCGGCCACACTCGGGACCCAGTACTTC. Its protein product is CASSQSATLGTQYF.

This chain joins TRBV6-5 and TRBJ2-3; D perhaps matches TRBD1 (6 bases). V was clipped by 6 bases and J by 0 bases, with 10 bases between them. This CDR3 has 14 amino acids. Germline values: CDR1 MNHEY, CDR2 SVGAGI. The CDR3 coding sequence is TGTGCCAGCAGACTTACAGGGAGCACAGATACGCAGTATTTT. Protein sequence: CASRLTGSTDTQYF.

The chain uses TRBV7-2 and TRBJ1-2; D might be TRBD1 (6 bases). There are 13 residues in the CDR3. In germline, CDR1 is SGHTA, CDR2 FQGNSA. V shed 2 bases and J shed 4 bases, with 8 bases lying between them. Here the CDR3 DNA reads TGTGCCAGCAGCTTAACAGGGATCTATGGCTACACCTTC. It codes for CASSLTGIYGYTF.

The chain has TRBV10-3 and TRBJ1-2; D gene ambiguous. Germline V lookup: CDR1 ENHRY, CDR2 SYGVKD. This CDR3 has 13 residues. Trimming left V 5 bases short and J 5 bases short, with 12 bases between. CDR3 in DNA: TGTGCCATCAGTAGGCAGGAGAAATATGGCTACACCTTC. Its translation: CAISRQEKYGYTF.

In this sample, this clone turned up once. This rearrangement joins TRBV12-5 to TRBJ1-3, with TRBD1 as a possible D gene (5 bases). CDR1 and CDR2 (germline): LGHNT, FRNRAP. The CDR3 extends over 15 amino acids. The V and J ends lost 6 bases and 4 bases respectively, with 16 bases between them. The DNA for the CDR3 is TGTGCTAGTGGGTATTCAGGGTTTTACGGAAACACCATATATTTT. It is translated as CASGYSGFYGNTIYF.